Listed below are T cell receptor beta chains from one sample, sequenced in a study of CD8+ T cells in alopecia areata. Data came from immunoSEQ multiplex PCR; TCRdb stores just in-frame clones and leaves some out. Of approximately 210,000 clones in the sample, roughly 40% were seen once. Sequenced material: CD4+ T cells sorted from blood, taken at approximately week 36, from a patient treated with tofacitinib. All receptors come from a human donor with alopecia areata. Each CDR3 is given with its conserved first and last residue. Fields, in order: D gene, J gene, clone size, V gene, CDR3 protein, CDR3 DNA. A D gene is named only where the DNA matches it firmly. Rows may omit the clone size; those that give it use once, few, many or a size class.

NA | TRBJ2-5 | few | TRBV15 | CATSRDLGKETQYF | TGTGCCACCAGCAGAGATCTGGGGAAAGAGACCCAGTACTTC
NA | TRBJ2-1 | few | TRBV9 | CASSLMSSYNEQFF | TGTGCCAGCAGTTTAATGAGCTCCTACAATGAGCAGTTCTTC
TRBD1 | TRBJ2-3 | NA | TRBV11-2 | CASRLGQGLMHTQYF | TGTGCCAGCAGACTCGGACAGGGGCTCATGCATACGCAGTATTTT
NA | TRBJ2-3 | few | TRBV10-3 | CAISPERFTDTQYF | TGTGCCATCAGTCCAGAGCGGTTCACAGATACGCAGTATTTT
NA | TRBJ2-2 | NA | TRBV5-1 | CASSFKGPNTGELFF | TGCGCCAGCAGCTTTAAAGGGCCCAACACCGGGGAGCTGTTTTTT
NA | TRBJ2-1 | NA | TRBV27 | CASSLRNRVNEQFF | TGTGCCAGCAGTCTCAGGAACCGGGTTAATGAGCAGTTCTTC
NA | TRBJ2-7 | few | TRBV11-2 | CASSPYYEQYF | TGTGCCAGCAGCCCATACTACGAGCAGTACTTC
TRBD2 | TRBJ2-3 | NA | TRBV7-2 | CASSLPLAGSTDTQYF | TGTGCCAGCAGCTTACCCCTAGCGGGTTCCACAGATACGCAGTATTTT
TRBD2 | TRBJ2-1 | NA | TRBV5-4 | CASSSTSGTYNEQFF | TGTGCCAGCAGCTCGACTAGCGGGACCTACAATGAGCAGTTCTTC
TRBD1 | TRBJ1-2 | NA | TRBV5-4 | CASSGRDRGSDGYTF | TGTGCCAGCAGCGGCCGGGACAGGGGATCGGATGGCTACACCTTC
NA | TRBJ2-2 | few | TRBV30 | CAWSAVVSGELFF | TGTGCCTGGAGTGCTGTGGTATCCGGGGAGCTGTTTTTT
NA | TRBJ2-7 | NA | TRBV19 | CASQRGHNYEQYF | TGTGCCAGTCAAAGGGGACATAACTACGAGCAGTACTTC
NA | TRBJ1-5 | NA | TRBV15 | CATSREVDSSQPQHF | TGTGCCACCAGCAGAGAGGTAGACTCCAGTCAGCCCCAGCATTTT